This entry describes one T cell receptor (beta chain). Its cognate antigen has yet to be identified. No quality values exist for individual bases; no much larger clone is one base distant. The sample comes from a study of a mutant IDH1 vaccine in newly diagnosed glioma (dated by TCRdb to the early 2020s). In terms of the full investigation: Patients were given eight vaccinations, in weeks 1, 3, 5, 7, 11, 15, 19 and 23, which matched visits V03 through V10. Vaccination began 4-6 weeks after radiotherapy alone, or alongside temozolomide cycles in the chemotherapy-containing groups. Of the 30 to 35 treated patients, around 60% were male and around 38% were female, and a mean age of roughly 37 years was recorded. Before enrollment, most patients had been given radiochemotherapy with temozolomide as standard therapy, while the rest had received either radiotherapy alone or temozolomide alone. Peripheral blood samples were drawn at six visits, namely V03 (baseline), V05, V07, V10, V12 and V13. For exploratory analyses, longitudinal TCRB deep sequencing was carried out in roughly 25 treated patients wherever samples were available.

What the work shows at the level of the full study, not this receptor alone: Selection of PBMC samples for TCRB deep sequencing was based on availability. Vaccine-induced immune responses across multiple MHC alleles were detected in approximately 94% of patients. It was noted by the authors that analyses of patient blood samples could not be reproduced owing to sample limitations. No apparent relationship was observed between pseudoprogression and alterations in the top peripheral T cell clonotypes detected by TCRB sequencing.

Library preparation used the immunoSEQ multiplex PCR assay. The hsTCRB Kit was used according to the manufacturer's protocol to amplify rearranged TCR beta chain sequences. An Illumina MiSeq was used to sequence the TCRB libraries. On the authors' methods: Demultiplexing, trimming and gene mapping were performed with the kit vendor's proprietary platform. TCRdb retrieved this table from immuneACCESS and kept in-frame rearrangements only. Not all clones are present; in checked studies, unresolved V genes account for under half, and no reason is known for the remainder. V and J calls and clone size are given by that table; D and trimming were obtained from the DNA. This sample is represented by about 21,000 clones; nearly 90% of them were singletons. The ten largest clonotypes hold 5% to 7% of the sample. V loses 11 bases of germline sequence and J loses 1 base, and the interval between the two ends is 14 bases. CDR3 length: 14 amino acids, cysteine to phenylalanine. The DNA shown is the 42-base CDR3, in frame from base 1. The CDR1 and CDR2 encoded by the germline V gene (reference sequence) are SEHNR and FQNEAQ.

The sample's time point label, decoded: week 11, during vaccination. Each vaccine dose was 300 ug of a 20-mer mutant IDH1 peptide in Montanide, given subcutaneously with topical imiquimod. The donors had newly diagnosed IDH1-mutant astrocytomas of WHO grade 3 or 4 that showed loss of nuclear ATRX. The samples were drawn from NOA16, a multicentre, single-arm, open-label phase I trial in Germany that tested a mutant IDH1 peptide vaccine in humans for the first time. Genomic DNA for TCRB sequencing was extracted from EDTA blood using the DNeasy Blood and Tissue Kit. The sequence came from a woman in her forties with glioma. The chain was built from TRBV7-9 and TRBJ2-2; the D segment might be TRBD1 or TRBD2, since each matches 5 bases. Sequencing used PBMCs, obtained from a glioma patient whose treatment included an IDH1 peptide vaccine. The nucleotides read TGTGCCCCCACGGGGCCGATGAACACCGGGGAGCTGTTTTTT. It specifies CAPTGPMNTGELFF.